This is a list of T cell receptor beta chains from one sample in a study of CD8 T cells in Susac syndrome. TCRdb reprocessed the immunoSEQ multiplex PCR reads via MiXCR and lists one record per CDR3 protein. The sample has about 300,000 distinct CDR3 sequences, approximately 90% seen once. The material sequenced was CD4+ T cells from PBMCs. The receptor source for this set is a human donor with multiple sclerosis. Each CDR3 is given with its conserved first and last residue. A D gene is named only where the DNA matches it firmly. The size field is filled for only some rows; it gives once, few, many or a size class.

size,J,V,length,D,CDR3,DNA
-,TRBJ2-2,TRBV12-3/TRBV12-4,13,-,CASRPLFTGELFF,TGTGCCAGCAGGCCCCTGTTTACCGGGGAGCTGTTTTTT
-,TRBJ2-1,TRBV19,14,TRBD2,CASGGVKSRDEQFF,TGTGCCAGTGGGGGGGTAAAGAGTCGGGATGAGCAGTTCTTC
once,TRBJ2-7,TRBV7-2,14,-,CASSLGRGAYEQYF,TGTGCCAGCAGCTTAGGCAGGGGGGCCTACGAGCAGTACTTC
-,TRBJ1-1,TRBV25-1,15,-,CASRGRSRKGAEAFF,TGTGCCAGCAGGGGCCGCTCCAGGAAGGGGGCTGAAGCTTTCTTT
-,TRBJ1-2,TRBV12-3/TRBV12-4,15,-,CASSFLAGRGGGYTF,TGTGCCAGCAGTTTTTTGGCGGGCCGGGGAGGGGGCTACACCTTC
-,TRBJ2-2,TRBV30,15,TRBD1,CAWTQGAMDTGELFF,TGTGCCTGGACTCAGGGGGCGATGGACACCGGGGAGCTGTTTTTT
-,TRBJ1-2,TRBV12-3/TRBV12-4,12,-,CASSSGGWGYTF,TGTGCCAGCAGTTCGGGGGGCTGGGGCTACACCTTC
-,TRBJ2-2,TRBV7-2,16,-,CASSPRGGRNTGELFF,TGTGCCAGCAGCCCACGGGGAGGACGGAACACCGGGGAGCTGTTTTTT
-,TRBJ1-2,TRBV18,12,-,CASSARQYGYTF,TGTGCCAGCTCTGCCCGACAGTATGGCTACACCTTC
-,TRBJ2-3,TRBV7-2,15,TRBD2,CASSRSGTSADTQYF,TGTGCCAGCAGCCGAAGCGGGACTAGCGCAGATACGCAGTATTTT